This TCR beta chain was documented in a study of blood T cell repertoires in COVID-19. Study summary: Samples taken during acute and convalescent COVID-19 were collected in the United States, Italy and Spain. The analysed material was cDNA or gDNA that came from T cells, B-cell-depleted T cells, or PBMCs.

Original methodology: Estimates of nucleated cell counts were drawn from the amplification of reference gene primers. The table came from immunoSEQ multiplex PCR; TCRdb's copy has only in-frame clones and leaves some out. The DNA gave D and trimming, while V, J and clone size come from that table. The sample lists approximately 200,000 clones, more than 75% occurring once. V was trimmed by 3 bases and J by 5 bases, leaving 7 bases between them. The CDR3 runs 12 residues. Germline CDR1 reads KGHSH; CDR2 reads LQKENI. The rearrangement links TRBV18 to TRBJ1-1, with no clear D. Sequenced input: peripheral blood. This TCR was sampled from a man in his 60s who had recovered from COVID-19. The CDR3 loop reads CASSPRETEAFF. CDR3 in DNA: TGTGCCAGCTCACCGCGGGAAACTGAAGCTTTCTTT.